A selection of T cell receptor beta chains follows, all from one sample in a study of blood T cell repertoires in COVID-19. Profiled with immunoSEQ multiplex PCR; TCRdb holds only in-frame clones, not every one. The repertoire includes around 260,000 clones, around 87% of them detected once, and approximately 2.2% sits in the top ten. Sequencing used peripheral blood. The receptors here all came from a woman aged 45 to 65 with acute or convalescent COVID-19. CDR3s include the opening cysteine and the closing phenylalanine or tryptophan. Each record gives: J gene, clone size, D gene, V gene, CDR3 protein, CDR3 DNA. A D gene is named only where the DNA matches it firmly. The listing skips clone size in some rows; elsewhere it reads once, few, many or a size class.

J gene: TRBJ1-2; clone size: .; D gene: .; V gene: TRBV18; CDR3 protein: CASSVIDTPNYGYTF; CDR3 DNA: TGTGCCAGCTCTGTAATCGACACCCCTAACTATGGCTACACCTTC
J gene: TRBJ2-3; clone size: .; D gene: TRBD1; V gene: TRBV7-2; CDR3 protein: CASSSTGSADTQYF; CDR3 DNA: TGTGCCAGCAGCTCGACAGGGAGCGCAGATACGCAGTATTTT
J gene: TRBJ2-5; clone size: .; D gene: TRBD1; V gene: TRBV10-3; CDR3 protein: CATLQGMGETQYF; CDR3 DNA: TGTGCCACCCTACAGGGGATGGGAGAGACCCAGTACTTC
J gene: TRBJ1-6; clone size: .; D gene: .; V gene: TRBV5-1; CDR3 protein: CASSLGTGKNNSPLHF; CDR3 DNA: TGCGCCAGCAGCTTGGGGACTGGGAAAAATAATTCACCCCTCCACTTT
J gene: TRBJ2-7; clone size: .; D gene: .; V gene: TRBV3-1/TRBV3-2; CDR3 protein: CASSHRDTEQYF; CDR3 DNA: TGTGCCAGCAGCCACCGGGACACCGAGCAGTACTTC
J gene: TRBJ1-4; clone size: once; D gene: TRBD1; V gene: TRBV5-4; CDR3 protein: CASSSGTGPRNEKLFF; CDR3 DNA: TGTGCCAGCAGCTCGGGGACAGGGCCCCGTAATGAAAAACTGTTTTTT
J gene: TRBJ2-5; clone size: .; D gene: .; V gene: TRBV19; CDR3 protein: CASSTNYRVPQETQYF; CDR3 DNA: TGTGCCAGTAGTACGAATTACAGGGTCCCGCAAGAGACCCAGTACTTC
J gene: TRBJ2-6; clone size: .; D gene: .; V gene: TRBV27; CDR3 protein: CASKVQAGFSGANVLTF; CDR3 DNA: TGTGCCAGCAAAGTGCAGGCGGGTTTCTCTGGGGCCAACGTCCTGACTTTC
J gene: TRBJ1-5; clone size: .; D gene: TRBD1; V gene: TRBV7-3; CDR3 protein: CASSVDRDQPQHF; CDR3 DNA: TGTGCCAGCAGCGTAGACAGGGACCAGCCCCAGCATTTT
J gene: TRBJ2-3; clone size: .; D gene: TRBD2; V gene: TRBV3-1/TRBV3-2; CDR3 protein: CASSPIAGGADTQYF; CDR3 DNA: TGTGCCAGCAGCCCCATAGCGGGAGGAGCGGATACGCAGTATTTT
J gene: TRBJ2-5; clone size: .; D gene: .; V gene: TRBV5-4; CDR3 protein: CASSLEQETQYF; CDR3 DNA: TGTGCCAGCAGCTTAGAGCAAGAGACCCAGTACTTC
J gene: TRBJ1-1; clone size: .; D gene: .; V gene: TRBV28; CDR3 protein: CASSLLNTEAFF; CDR3 DNA: TGTGCCAGCAGTTTACTTAACACTGAAGCTTTCTTT
J gene: TRBJ2-1; clone size: .; D gene: TRBD1; V gene: TRBV29-1; CDR3 protein: CSVGGDRGNEQFF; CDR3 DNA: TGCAGCGTTGGGGGGGACAGGGGCAATGAGCAGTTCTTC
J gene: TRBJ1-5; clone size: .; D gene: TRBD1; V gene: TRBV6-2/TRBV6-3; CDR3 protein: CASSYLRQGYQPQHF; CDR3 DNA: TGTGCCAGCAGTTACCTGAGACAGGGGTATCAGCCCCAGCATTTT
J gene: TRBJ2-3; clone size: .; D gene: TRBD2; V gene: TRBV3-1/TRBV3-2; CDR3 protein: CASSQDITSGRARDTQYF; CDR3 DNA: TGTGCCAGCAGCCAAGATATAACTAGCGGGAGGGCGAGAGATACGCAGTATTTT
J gene: TRBJ1-4; clone size: .; D gene: .; V gene: TRBV5-1; CDR3 protein: CASSLGGRTNEKLFF; CDR3 DNA: TGCGCCAGCAGCTTGGGGGGGCGGACTAATGAAAAACTGTTTTTT
J gene: TRBJ1-5; clone size: .; D gene: .; V gene: TRBV28; CDR3 protein: CASSQRGDQPQHF; CDR3 DNA: TGTGCCAGCAGCCAAAGGGGTGATCAGCCCCAGCATTTT
J gene: TRBJ2-6; clone size: .; D gene: .; V gene: TRBV7-9; CDR3 protein: CASSWAGEPGANVLTF; CDR3 DNA: TGTGCCAGCAGCTGGGCAGGGGAGCCTGGGGCCAACGTCCTGACTTTC
J gene: TRBJ1-4; clone size: once; D gene: .; V gene: TRBV6-2/TRBV6-3; CDR3 protein: CASSYAGGEKLFF; CDR3 DNA: TGTGCCAGCAGTTACGCGGGCGGTGAAAAACTGTTTTTT
J gene: TRBJ1-4; clone size: .; D gene: TRBD1; V gene: TRBV5-4; CDR3 protein: CASSLVSEGAGEKLFF; CDR3 DNA: TGTGCCAGCAGCTTGGTCAGCGAGGGGGCTGGTGAAAAACTGTTTTTT
J gene: TRBJ2-3; clone size: .; D gene: .; V gene: TRBV11-2; CDR3 protein: CASSFGTSTDTQYF; CDR3 DNA: TGTGCCAGCAGCTTTGGGACTAGCACAGATACGCAGTATTTT
J gene: TRBJ2-7; clone size: once; D gene: TRBD1; V gene: TRBV6-5; CDR3 protein: CASSYSGQGGRAEQYF; CDR3 DNA: TGTGCCAGCAGTTACTCGGGACAGGGAGGACGGGCCGAGCAGTACTTC